These 10 T cell receptor beta chains came from one sample sequenced in a study of post-analysis software for immune sequencing data. Regarding the study as a whole: Roughly five TRBV segments were significantly more frequent in patients than in controls. TRBV5-6, TRBV5-1 and TRBV20-1 were among these segments.

Their target antigens are unknown. Included in the TCR beta cDNA libraries were unique molecular identifiers. TCRdb analysed the PCR reads with MiXCR anew, one entry per CDR3 protein. Of fewer than 900,000 distinct CDR3 sequences in the sample, 40% to 55% are singletons; the top ten hold 4.9%. The sample comprised blood. The source of these receptors is a girl aged 5 to 17 with multiple sclerosis.

This clonotype was recorded only once. DNA of the CDR3: TGTGCCAGCAGTTTTAGATCGGTCACTAGCAATCAGCCCCAGCATTTT. It yields the protein CASSFRSVTSNQPQHF. The rearrangement links TRBV12-3 or TRBV12-4 to TRBJ1-5; D call uncertain. CDR3 length: 16 amino acids. Trimming removed 3 bases at V and 0 bases at J, with 12 bases between.

The rearrangement links TRBV14 to TRBJ2-1, with D unclear. V lost 1 base and J lost 10, with 8 bases in between. This CDR3 contains 12 residues. Germline values: CDR1 SGHDN, CDR2 FVKESK. The CDR3 spells CASSQVVREQFF. CDR3 nucleotide sequence: TGTGCCAGCAGCCAAGTTGTTCGAGAGCAGTTCTTC.

In its sample, this clonotype was seen a few times. The rearrangement joins TRBV29-1 to TRBJ2-7; D is possibly TRBD1 (6 bases). V gave up 8 bases and J gave up 0 bases, with 20 bases separating them. Germline lookup yields CDR1 SQVTM and CDR2 ANQGSEA. The CDR3 sequence is 15 residues long. The CDR3 sequence: CSCGFFGQSSYEQYF. In DNA form, the CDR3 reads TGCAGCTGTGGTTTCTTCGGACAGAGCTCCTACGAGCAGTACTTC.

The chain carries TRBV11-2 and TRBJ1-1, with 7 nucleotides matching TRBD1. The germline V gene has CDR1 SGHAT and CDR2 FQNNGV. V gave up 4 bases and J gave up 11 bases; unmatched junction bases: 13. This CDR3 has 14 residues. CDR3 amino acids: CASSSIPGQFEAFF. CDR3 nucleotide sequence: TGTGCCAGCAGCTCAATACCGGGACAGTTTGAGGCTTTCTTT.

This clonotype was seen a handful of times. The chain links TRBV4-3 to TRBJ2-3; D may be TRBD2 (5 bases). Looked up from germline, CDR1 is LGHNA and CDR2 is YSLEER. V was trimmed by 2 bases and J by 2 bases, leaving 11 bases between them. The CDR3 is 15 amino acids. The CDR3 nucleotides are TGCGCCAGCAGCCAATATAGCGAAACCACAGATACGCAGTATTTT. This translates into CASSQYSETTDTQYF.

The genes are TRBV5-1 and TRBJ2-1, with 8 bases fitting TRBD2. The germline gives CDR1 SGHRS, CDR2 YFSETQ. The CDR3 runs 18 residues. The V gene end was trimmed by 0 bases and the J gene end by 8 bases; junction bases not matched to a gene: 16. The CDR3 sequence: CASSLAGLAGPKADEQFF. The CDR3, as DNA: TGCGCCAGCAGCTTGGCGGGGCTAGCGGGCCCGAAGGCCGATGAGCAGTTCTTC.

The J gene is TRBJ2-3, the V gene TRBV24-1, with D possibly TRBD1 on 6 matching bases. CDR1 is KGHDR, CDR2 SFDVKD, per germline. The CDR3 contains 16 residues. V was pared by 1 base and J by 2 bases, with 12 bases between. The CDR3 bases are TGTGCCACCAGTGATTTCCGGGACAAGGTCACAGATACGCAGTATTTT. Translating it yields CATSDFRDKVTDTQYF.

This chain connects TRBV28 to TRBJ2-1; 8 nucleotides align to TRBD1. The junction had 8 bases not matched to a gene; V was cut back by 5 bases and J by 2 bases. CDR3 size: 16 residues. Germline V gene lookup returns CDR1 MDHEN and CDR2 SYDVKM. The DNA of the CDR3 is TGTGCCAGCAGTCCGAACACAGGGGGGACCTACAATGAGCAGTTCTTC. This sequence encodes CASSPNTGGTYNEQFF.

The chain carries TRBV6-4 and TRBJ2-3, with 9 bases identical to TRBD2. CDR1 is MRHNA and CDR2 is SNTAGT in the germline V gene. The CDR3 runs 15 residues. Trimming cost V 6 bases and J 0 bases; bases outside gene matches: 4. CDR3 coding DNA: TGTGCCAGCAGGCCAGCGGGAGGAAGCACAGATACGCAGTATTTT. It yields the protein CASRPAGGSTDTQYF.

This chain uses TRBV15 with TRBJ2-1, with D unclear. The CDR3 runs to 12 residues. The germline V and J ends were trimmed by 3 bases and 5 bases, with 5 bases remaining between them. CDR1 and CDR2 (germline): LNHNV, YYDKDF (reference sequence). CDR3: CATSRGHNEQFF. DNA for the CDR3: TGTGCCACCAGCAGGGGTCACAATGAGCAGTTCTTC.